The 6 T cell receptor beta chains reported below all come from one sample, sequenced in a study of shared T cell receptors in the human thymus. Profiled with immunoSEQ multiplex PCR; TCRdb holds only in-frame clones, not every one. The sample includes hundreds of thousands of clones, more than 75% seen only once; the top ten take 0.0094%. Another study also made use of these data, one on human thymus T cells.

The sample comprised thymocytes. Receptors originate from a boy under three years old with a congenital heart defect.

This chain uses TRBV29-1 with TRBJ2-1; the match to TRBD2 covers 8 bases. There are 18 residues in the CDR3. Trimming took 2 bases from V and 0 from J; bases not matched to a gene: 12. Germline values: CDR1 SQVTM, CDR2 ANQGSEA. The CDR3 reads CSVEWRGASWGSYNEQFF. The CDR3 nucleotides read TGCAGCGTTGAATGGCGGGGGGCCTCCTGGGGCTCCTACAATGAGCAGTTCTTC.

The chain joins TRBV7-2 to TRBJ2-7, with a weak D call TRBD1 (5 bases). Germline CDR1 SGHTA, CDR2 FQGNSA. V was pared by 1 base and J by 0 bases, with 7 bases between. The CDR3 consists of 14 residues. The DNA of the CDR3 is TGTGCCAGCAGCTTAGGGACAAACTCCTACGAGCAGTACTTC. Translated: CASSLGTNSYEQYF.

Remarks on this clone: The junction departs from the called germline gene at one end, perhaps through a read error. CDR3 DNA: TGTGCTAGCAGCTTAAATAGGCCTAGCGGGGATCAAGAGACCCAGTACTTC. This sequence encodes CASSLNRPSGDQETQYF. The V and J genes are TRBV7-7 and TRBJ2-5; TRBD2 agrees at 9 bases. Germline values: CDR1 SSHAT, CDR2 FNYEAQ (reference sequence). This CDR3 region has 17 residues.

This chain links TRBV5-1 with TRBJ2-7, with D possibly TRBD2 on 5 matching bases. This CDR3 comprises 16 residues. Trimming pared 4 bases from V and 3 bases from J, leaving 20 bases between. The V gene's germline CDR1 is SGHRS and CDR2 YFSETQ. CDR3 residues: CASSPKTQHRGYEQYF. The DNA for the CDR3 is TGCGCCAGCAGCCCCAAAACACAACACCGGGGCTACGAGCAGTACTTC.

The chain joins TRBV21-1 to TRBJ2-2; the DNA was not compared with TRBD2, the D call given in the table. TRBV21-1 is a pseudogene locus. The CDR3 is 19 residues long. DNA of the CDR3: TGTGCCAGCAGCTCCCAAGGCCAGTCACTAGCGGGGGTAGCCGGGGAGCTGTTTTTT. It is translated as CASSSQGQSLAGVAGELFF.

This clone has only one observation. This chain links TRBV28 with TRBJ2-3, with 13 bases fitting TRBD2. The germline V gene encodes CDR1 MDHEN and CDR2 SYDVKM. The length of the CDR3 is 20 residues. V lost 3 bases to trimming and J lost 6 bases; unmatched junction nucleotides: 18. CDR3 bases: TGTGCCAGCAGTTTCACACCAACTACCGGGACTAGCGGGACCTACGATACGCAGTATTTT. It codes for CASSFTPTTGTSGTYDTQYF.